This TCR beta chain was identified in a study of blood T cell repertoires in COVID-19. At the level of the study: COVID-19 samples, acute and convalescent, were from the United States, Italy and Spain. In each case, the material was cDNA or gDNA derived from T cells, B-cell-depleted T cells, or PBMCs.

This table comes from immunoSEQ multiplex PCR, and its TCRdb copy is limited to in-frame clones, with some not included. The profile shows about 260,000 clones, about 85% of them singletons. The germline CDR1 and CDR2 sequences are LNHDA and SQIVND (reference sequence). After removal of 5 bases from V and 7 bases from J, the junction contained 13 bases not matched to a gene. The CDR3 is made up of 17 amino acids. The rearrangement uses TRBV19 and TRBJ1-5, with 11 bases identical to TRBD1. The source material was peripheral blood. This TCR was recovered from a man between 60 and 75 years old who had recovered from COVID-19. As DNA, the CDR3 is TGTGCCAGTAGTTTCCCGGGACAGGGGGGATTTTACCAGCCCCAGCATTTT. This encodes CASSFPGQGGFYQPQHF.